One and the same sample provided the 30 T cell receptor beta chains below, sequenced in a study of cytomegalovirus exposure and HLA in healthy donors. Primers: 60 Vbeta forward and 13 Jbeta reverse. Assay: immunoSEQ multiplex PCR; the TCRdb copy retains only in-frame clones and omits some. The sample contains roughly 63,000 clones, 71% of which appear only once. Sequencing used PBMCs. The receptors here all came from a man aged 50 to 60 in good health and CMV-seropositive.

J is TRBJ1-6 and V is TRBV30, with D maybe TRBD1 (5 bases). The V gene lost 3 bases and the J gene lost 9 bases, with 12 bases spanning the gap. The CDR3 is made up of 13 amino acids. Germline V gene data show CDR1 as GTSNPN and CDR2 as SVGIG (reference sequence). CDR3 region: CAWRDTGSSPLHF. The CDR3 coding sequence is TGTGCCTGGAGGGACACCGGGAGTTCACCCCTCCACTTT.

The chain employs TRBV6-5 and TRBJ2-3; 7 nucleotides line up with TRBD2. Trimming at V came to 6 bases and at J to 3 bases, leaving 9 bases not matched to a gene. The CDR3 runs to 15 residues. Germline V gives CDR1 MNHEY, CDR2 SVGAGI. The CDR3 coding sequence is TGTGCCAGCAGCCGACTAGCTGTAGGGACAGATACGCAGTATTTT. Its protein product is CASSRLAVGTDTQYF.

This chain connects TRBV5-6 to TRBJ2-7, with 7 bases matching TRBD1. The germline V gene has CDR1 SGHDT and CDR2 YYEEEE. Trimming removed 0 bases from V and 2 bases from J; junction bases left unmatched: 5. The CDR3 loop spans 15 amino acids. DNA for the CDR3: TGTGCCAGCAGCTTGGACAACAGGGGACCCTACGAGCAGTACTTC. Amino acids: CASSLDNRGPYEQYF.

This chain connects TRBV11-2 to TRBJ2-5, with 7 bases that match TRBD1. V trimming: 0 bases; J trimming: 1 base; junction bases outside the gene matches: 8. CDR1 and CDR2 from the germline V gene are SGHAT and FQNNGV. The length of the CDR3 is 17 residues. The CDR3 region has the DNA TGTGCCAGCAGCTTAGATCCCCCCGGGACAGCCCAAGAGACCCAGTACTTC. Amino acids: CASSLDPPGTAQETQYF.

This clone was observed a handful of times. The V call is TRBV7-8, the J call TRBJ1-1; D is uncertain. V dropped 3 bases and J dropped 6 bases, with 17 bases sitting between them. The CDR3 spans 15 residues. CDR1 is SGHVS and CDR2 is FQNEAQ in the germline V gene. The CDR3 spells CASSFSTSGLSEAFF. DNA for the CDR3: TGTGCCAGCAGCTTTTCCACTTCCGGTTTGTCTGAAGCTTTCTTT. Full variable domain (outside the CDR3, taken from reference TRBV7-8 and TRBJ1-1): GAGVSQSPRYKVAKRGQDVALRCDPISGHVSLFWYQQALGQGPEFLTYFQNEAQLDKSGLPSDRFFAERPEGSVSTLKIQRTQQEDSAVYLCASSFSTSGLSEAFFGQGTRLTVV.

J is TRBJ1-6 and V is TRBV21-1. TRBV21-1 is shown as a pseudogene. This CDR3 spans 24 amino acids. In DNA form, the CDR3 reads TGTGCCAGCAGCAAGGAGCGGGACCCTCGAGGGGGTGATGATCTAAGCTCCTATAATTCACCCCTCCACTTT. As protein: CASSKERDPRGGDDLSSYNSPLHF.

The sample holds one count of this clone. The J gene is TRBJ2-4, the V gene TRBV28; perhaps TRBD2 as D (5 bases). Deletions cut 1 base from V and 0 bases from J, with 13 bases between. Germline V gene sequence: CDR1 MDHEN, CDR2 SYDVKM. This CDR3 contains 17 residues. CDR3 loop: CASSLLRVGIAKNIQYF. The CDR3 DNA reads TGTGCCAGCAGTTTATTGAGGGTGGGGATAGCCAAAAACATTCAGTACTTC.

Here the CDR3 DNA reads TGTGCCAGCAGCGCCTGGACAGGTGCCGGCGAGCAGTACTTC. This translates into CASSAWTGAGEQYF. The V gene is TRBV9, the J gene TRBJ2-7; 7 nucleotides match TRBD1. CDR3 length: 14 amino acids. The J segment lost 6 bases and the V segment lost 3 bases, leaving 9 bases of the junction unmatched. The germline gives CDR1 SGDLS, CDR2 YYNGEE.

The chain is built from TRBV6-1 and TRBJ1-2; 7 bases match TRBD1. Per germline, CDR1 MNHNS and CDR2 SASEGT. V lost 6 bases to trimming and J lost 4 bases; unmatched junction nucleotides: 8. The CDR3 totals 14 residues. The chain's CDR3 is CASRARDSFYGYTF. In nucleotides, the CDR3 is TGTGCCAGCAGGGCCCGGGACAGCTTCTATGGCTACACCTTC.

CDR3 nucleotide sequence: TGTGCCAGCAGCGTAGTGGCAACAGCGGGTTATGGCTACACCTTC. Translated: CASSVVATAGYGYTF. V gene TRBV9 combines with J gene TRBJ1-2; D gene ambiguous. Germline lookup yields CDR1 SGDLS and CDR2 YYNGEE. The CDR3 loop spans 15 amino acids. Deletions cut 0 bases from V and 5 bases from J, with 14 bases between.

The genes are TRBV28 and TRBJ2-5, with TRBD1 matching over 7 bases. Per the germline V gene, CDR1 is MDHEN and CDR2 is SYDVKM. The V segment lost 5 bases and the J segment 5 bases; nucleotides outside the gene matches: 5. This CDR3 contains 13 residues. The CDR3 is CASSAGGRETQYF. The CDR3 bases are TGTGCCAGCAGTGCAGGGGGTAGGGAGACCCAGTACTTC.

This rearrangement joins TRBV30 to TRBJ1-5, with TRBD1 identical over 8 bases. Trimming took 4 bases from V and 6 from J; bases not matched to a gene: 5. CDR1 and CDR2 from the germline V gene are GTSNPN and SVGIG (reference sequence). This CDR3 spans 13 amino acids. CDR3 in amino acids: CAWTAGGLQPQHF. CDR3 nucleotide sequence: TGTGCCTGGACGGCAGGGGGCCTTCAGCCCCAGCATTTT.

This chain links TRBV28 with TRBJ1-5, with 7 bases that match TRBD1. Germline V lookup: CDR1 MDHEN, CDR2 SYDVKM. The CDR3 covers 13 residues. Germline trimming cut 6 bases from V and 4 bases from J; bases unmatched to any gene: 3. DNA of the CDR3: TGTGCCAGCAGCGGACAGGCTAATCAGCCCCAGCATTTT. Its translation is CASSGQANQPQHF.

CDR3 nucleotide sequence: TGTGCCATCAGTGAGTCGACTCGGGGGACTAACAATGAGCAGTTCTTC. Its protein product is CAISESTRGTNNEQFF. The chain joins TRBV10-3 to TRBJ2-1, with 7 bases lining up with TRBD2. Trimming removed 0 bases from V and 5 bases from J; junction bases left unmatched: 7. Germline V gene sequence: CDR1 ENHRY, CDR2 SYGVKD. The CDR3 extends over 16 amino acids.

The chain recombines TRBV11-2 with TRBJ2-1, with TRBD2 matching over 15 bases. The CDR3 has 17 amino acids. V lost 5 bases, J lost 5 bases, and 7 bases stayed unmatched. Looked up from germline, CDR1 is SGHAT and CDR2 is FQNNGV. The CDR3 is CASSQRRTSGGDNEQFF. In DNA, the CDR3 is TGTGCCAGCAGCCAAAGAAGGACTAGCGGGGGGGACAATGAGCAGTTCTTC. The variable domain in full, with the rest retrieved from reference TRBV11-2 and TRBJ2-1, is EAGVAQSPRYKIIEKRQSVAFWCNPISGHATLYWYQQILGQGPKLLIQFQNNGVVDDSQLPKDRFSAERLKGVDSTLKIQPAKLEDSAVYLCASSQRRTSGGDNEQFFGPGTRLTVL.

The chain carries TRBV6-5 and TRBJ2-3; D ambiguous. The germline V gene has CDR1 MNHEY and CDR2 SVGAGI. This CDR3 comprises 14 residues. Trimming cost V 6 bases and J 4 bases, with 14 bases left between them. The CDR3 here is CASRVGSLADTQYF. The CDR3, as DNA: TGTGCCAGCAGAGTAGGTAGCCTCGCAGATACGCAGTATTTT.

This chain links TRBV15 with TRBJ1-5; no clear D. V was shortened by 3 bases and J by 2 bases, with 14 bases between the two germline ends. CDR3 size: 16 residues. Germline V gene lookup returns CDR1 LNHNV and CDR2 YYDKDF (reference sequence). The CDR3 nucleotides are TGTGCCACCAGCAGGATCCGGGAGCTAGGCAATCAGCCCCAGCATTTT. Encoded protein: CATSRIRELGNQPQHF.

This chain joins TRBV18 and TRBJ2-7; tentative D call: TRBD1 (7 bases). Germline V gene data show CDR1 as KGHSH and CDR2 as LQKENI. V was shortened by 1 base and J by 5 bases, with 12 bases between the two germline ends. The CDR3 totals 14 residues. The CDR3 loop is CASSPLSGGNEQYF. The CDR3 DNA reads as TGTGCCAGCTCACCACTGTCAGGGGGGAACGAGCAGTACTTC.

This chain links TRBV18 with TRBJ1-5; 8 nucleotides align to TRBD1. Trimming at V came to 4 bases and at J to 6 bases, leaving 11 bases not matched to a gene. The CDR3 is 16 residues long. Per germline, CDR1 KGHSH and CDR2 LQKENI. The CDR3 sequence is CASSQGQGARGQPQHF. Written as DNA, the CDR3 is TGTGCCAGCTCACAGGGCCAGGGGGCGCGGGGTCAGCCCCAGCATTTT.

A few counts support this clone. The gene calls are TRBV6-5 and TRBJ2-7; tentative D call: TRBD2 (5 bases). Trimming took off 2 bases at V and 6 bases at J, with 8 bases between the two ends. The CDR3 runs to 12 residues. The V gene's germline CDR1 is MNHEY and CDR2 SVGAGI. CDR3 DNA sequence: TGTGCCAGCAGTTACGGTCGGGGCGAGCAGTACTTC. Encoded protein: CASSYGRGEQYF.

The chain joins TRBV29-1 to TRBJ1-1; no firm D call. Trimming removed 4 bases from V and 2 bases from J, with 8 bases in between. This CDR3 comprises 12 residues. Germline-derived CDR1 and CDR2 are SQVTM and ANQGSEA. The DNA of the CDR3 is TGCAGCGTTGTGGGAGTCAACACTGAAGCTTTCTTT. This codes for CSVVGVNTEAFF.

This clone turned up a few times. V and J are TRBV2 and TRBJ2-1; unclear D gene. The CDR3 is made up of 12 amino acids. With 4 bases removed from V and 8 bases from J, the gap between germline ends came to 9 bases. CDR1 is SNHLY, CDR2 FYNNEI, per germline. CDR3 DNA: TGTGCCAGCAGTGGGCGGCTGGATGAGCAGTTCTTC. It encodes CASSGRLDEQFF.

The gene calls are TRBV29-1 and TRBJ2-5; 9 bases fit TRBD2. V lost 2 bases to trimming and J lost 5 bases; unmatched junction nucleotides: 9. Per germline, CDR1 SQVTM and CDR2 ANQGSEA. This CDR3 region has 15 residues. CDR3 sequence: CSVESGSGGTETQYF. CDR3 nucleotide sequence: TGCAGCGTTGAATCAGGGAGCGGGGGGACGGAGACCCAGTACTTC.

The chain uses TRBV4-1 and TRBJ2-7, with D perhaps matching TRBD1 (6 bases). The CDR3 is 13 amino acids. Germline V gene sequence: CDR1 MGHRA, CDR2 YSYEKL. Trimming removed 3 bases from V and 6 bases from J, with 12 bases in between. The CDR3 region has the DNA TGCGCCAGCAGCCAGGCCAGGGGTACCGAGCAGTACTTC. As protein: CASSQARGTEQYF.

This clone showed up just a few times. The genes are TRBV5-4 and TRBJ1-2, with D possibly being TRBD1 (5 bases). Germline-derived CDR1 and CDR2 are SGHNT and YYREEE (reference sequence). The CDR3 loop spans 16 amino acids. V lost 3 bases to trimming and J lost 4 bases, with 19 bases between them. CDR3 sequence reads: CASSWGDPDRSYGYTF. CDR3 DNA sequence: TGTGCCAGCAGCTGGGGGGATCCTGACCGGAGCTATGGCTACACCTTC.

The chain recombines TRBV19 with TRBJ2-2; perhaps TRBD2 as D (5 bases). Germline assignment: CDR1 LNHDA and CDR2 SQIVND (reference sequence). The CDR3 runs 14 residues. The V and J ends lost 7 bases and 1 base respectively, with 10 bases between them. The CDR3 reads CASMGRGNTGELFF. The CDR3 DNA reads TGTGCCAGTATGGGCCGGGGGAACACCGGGGAGCTGTTTTTT.

This chain links TRBV11-1 with TRBJ2-7; D unresolved. The germline gives CDR1 SGHAT, CDR2 FQDESV (reference sequence). Between the trimmed V and J ends, which lost 1 base and 4 bases, there was a span of 14 bases. This CDR3 is 15 amino acids long. The CDR3 DNA follows: TGTGCCAGCAGCTTAGGGTACAGCTCTACATACGAGCAGTACTTC. This gives the protein CASSLGYSSTYEQYF.

The rearrangement joins TRBV30 to TRBJ1-5; unclear D gene. V was clipped by 2 bases and J by 3 bases, with 8 bases between them. The germline gives CDR1 GTSNPN, CDR2 SVGIG (reference sequence). The CDR3 spans 13 residues. The CDR3 DNA reads as TGTGCCTGGAGTATAACTCACAATCAGCCCCAGCATTTT. Translating it yields CAWSITHNQPQHF. Based on the CDR3 plus reference TRBV30 and TRBJ1-5, the full variable domain is SQTIHQWPATLVQPVGSPLSLECTVEGTSNPNLYWYRQAAGRGLQLLFYSVGIGQISSEVPQNLSASRPQDRQFILSSKKLLLSDSGFYLCAWSITHNQPQHFGDGTRLSIL.

The chain uses TRBV30 and TRBJ2-7; TRBD1 aligns across 10 bases. The V segment lost 5 bases and the J segment 6 bases; nucleotides outside the gene matches: 7. CDR3 size: 13 residues. Germline loops: CDR1 GTSNPN, CDR2 SVGIG (reference sequence). CDR3 residues: CAWERDRGSEQYF. The CDR3 DNA reads TGTGCCTGGGAAAGGGACAGGGGAAGCGAGCAGTACTTC.

In this sample, this clone turned up a few times. The rearrangement uses TRBV7-6 and TRBJ2-7; D call uncertain. Trimming took off 5 bases at V and 3 bases at J, with 8 bases between the two ends. The CDR3 covers 12 residues. CDR1 and CDR2 (germline): SGHVS, FNYEAQ. The CDR3, as DNA: TGTGCCAGCAGCGACGACATCTACGAGCAGTACTTC. Residues: CASSDDIYEQYF.